This T cell receptor (beta chain) stems from a study of cytomegalovirus exposure and HLA in healthy donors. Points from the study as a whole: Researchers counted roughly 150 TCR beta chains as cytomegalovirus-associated. That first-cohort TCR clusters tended to co-occur in the roughly 120 validation repertoires was found in a later analysis.

With regard to this clone: Antigen specificity is unknown.

The germline CDR1 and CDR2 sequences are MNHEY and SVGAGI. V was trimmed by 5 bases and J by 6 bases, leaving 14 bases between them. The CDR3 runs to 13 residues. TCRdb's table, derived via immunoSEQ multiplex PCR, lists solely in-frame clones and lacks some. The repertoire has tens of thousands of clones, roughly 84% of them found once; the top ten carry 12%. The TCR originated in a woman in her late teens or twenties in good health and CMV-seropositive. V and J are TRBV6-5 and TRBJ2-7, with D perhaps TRBD1 (7 bases). Sequencing was done on a sample of PBMCs. Written as DNA, the CDR3 is TGTGCCAGCAGTCGCGGGACAGCCCGCGAGCAGTACTTC. It codes for CASSRGTAREQYF.